The rows below give T cell receptor beta chains drawn from one sample of a study of T cell responses to AZD1222 COVID-19 vaccine. Profiling relied on immunoSEQ multiplex PCR, and the TCRdb table lists in-frame clones only, not all of them. The profile shows some 150,000 clones, around nine tenths of them singletons. Material: peripheral blood, obtained on day 0 of AZD1222 vaccination. The receptors derive from an adult in good health. CDR3s include the opening cysteine and the closing phenylalanine or tryptophan.

CDR3 protein,CDR3 length,V gene,J gene
CASSLALSGNTIYF,14,TRBV11-2,TRBJ1-3
CASTQDRGHNQPQHF,15,TRBV6-5,TRBJ1-5
CASSQDPGKLAGLNLPYEQYF,21,TRBV3-1/TRBV3-2,TRBJ2-7
CAWSRTRGYGYTF,13,TRBV30,TRBJ1-2
CASSENRNTEAFF,13,TRBV6-1,TRBJ1-1
CSVSTGFGQPQHF,13,TRBV29-1,TRBJ1-5
CASSLGVNEQFF,12,TRBV28,TRBJ2-1
CASSAGTGITGYTF,14,TRBV27,TRBJ1-2
CAWSRGQGAWTEAFF,15,TRBV30,TRBJ1-1
CASSPPRSVYGYTF,14,TRBV7-8,TRBJ1-2
CASSLLAGEEGGELFF,16,TRBV6-4,TRBJ2-2
CASTSGLNNEQFF,13,TRBV12-3/TRBV12-4,TRBJ2-1
CASSSRDGNTEAFF,14,TRBV5-1,TRBJ1-1
CASSQDRAQAGDSPLHF,17,TRBV3-1/TRBV3-2,TRBJ1-6
CASSDSGGYNEQFF,14,TRBV9,TRBJ2-1
CASSQDMGRGLSYNEQFF,18,TRBV14,TRBJ2-1
CASSALEGSKTDTQYF,16,TRBV9,TRBJ2-3
CASSPGTGELFF,12,TRBV12-3/TRBV12-4,TRBJ2-2
CASSPAWGQETQYF,14,TRBV9,TRBJ2-5
CASSLGLAGNNEQFF,15,TRBV7-2,TRBJ2-1
CSVQGDSPTLYNEQFF,16,TRBV29-1,TRBJ2-1
CASSVGNGGYTF,12,TRBV9,TRBJ1-2
CASSFLSGKDYEQYF,15,TRBV7-9,TRBJ2-7